The rows below give T cell receptor beta chains drawn from one sample of a study of regulatory T cells in long-lasting Graves disease. MiXCR was run by TCRdb on the multiplex PCR reads, yielding one entry per CDR3 protein. The top ten clones hold roughly a quarter of a sample with a few hundred thousand distinct CDR3 sequences, 23% of them seen once. Sequencing used peripheral blood mononuclear cells (PBMCs), obtained when the disease was refractory, from a patient treated with antithyroid drugs. The receptors stem from a female donor with Graves disease. Each CDR3 is given with its conserved first and last residue. Fields, in order: D gene, J gene, V gene, clone size, CDR3 DNA, CDR3 protein. D genes are given only for firm matches. Clone size is given for some rows only: seen once, a few or many times, or a class if the clone is expanded.

d_call: NA
j_call: TRBJ2-2
v_call: TRBV7-6
clone_size: few
cdr3_nt: TGTGCCAGCAGCTTATTTGCCACAAACCCGACAGGGAACACCGGGGAGCTGTTTTTT
cdr3_aa: CASSLFATNPTGNTGELFF

d_call: NA
j_call: TRBJ2-7
v_call: TRBV7-9
clone_size: few
cdr3_nt: TGTGCCAGCAGCTTACCGACAAGGGACCTCGTCGGCGAGCAGTACTTC
cdr3_aa: CASSLPTRDLVGEQYF

d_call: TRBD2
j_call: TRBJ2-7
v_call: TRBV10-3
clone_size: NA
cdr3_nt: TGTGCCATCAGTGAAGCGGGAGGGCCTTACGAGCAGTACTTC
cdr3_aa: CAISEAGGPYEQYF

d_call: NA
j_call: TRBJ2-3
v_call: TRBV7-2
clone_size: NA
cdr3_nt: TGTGCCAGCAGCTTAGGTCGACCTGATACGCAGTATTTT
cdr3_aa: CASSLGRPDTQYF

d_call: NA
j_call: TRBJ1-1
v_call: TRBV7-3
clone_size: few
cdr3_nt: TGTGCCAGCAGCTCAGGACCTAACACTGAAGCTTTCTTT
cdr3_aa: CASSSGPNTEAFF

d_call: NA
j_call: TRBJ1-1
v_call: TRBV29-1
clone_size: NA
cdr3_nt: TGCAGCGTTGTGCCGGGCCCGGGCACTGAAGCTTTCTTT
cdr3_aa: CSVVPGPGTEAFF

d_call: NA
j_call: TRBJ2-7
v_call: TRBV6-2/TRBV6-3
clone_size: few
cdr3_nt: TGTGCCAGCAGTTACGTAGCAGGCGAGCAGTACTTC
cdr3_aa: CASSYVAGEQYF

d_call: TRBD2
j_call: TRBJ2-5
v_call: TRBV20-1
clone_size: many
cdr3_nt: TGCAGTGCTAGGGGGCTAGCGGGAATCTACCAAGAGACCCAGTACTTC
cdr3_aa: CSARGLAGIYQETQYF

d_call: NA
j_call: TRBJ1-5
v_call: TRBV27
clone_size: many
cdr3_nt: NA
cdr3_aa: CASSSSGRYNQPQHF

d_call: NA
j_call: TRBJ1-5
v_call: TRBV10-3
clone_size: NA
cdr3_nt: TGTGCCATAAGTGGGCAGGGGATAGGCAATCAGCCCCAGCATTTT
cdr3_aa: CAISGQGIGNQPQHF

d_call: NA
j_call: TRBJ1-2
v_call: TRBV6-2/TRBV6-3
clone_size: many
cdr3_nt: TGTGCCAGCAGGGACGGCTCCTATGGCTACACCTTC
cdr3_aa: CASRDGSYGYTF

d_call: TRBD1
j_call: TRBJ2-2
v_call: TRBV29-1
clone_size: NA
cdr3_nt: TGCAGCGGGACAGGGGGTTCAAACACCGGGGAGCTGTTTTTT
cdr3_aa: CSGTGGSNTGELFF

d_call: TRBD1
j_call: TRBJ2-7
v_call: TRBV20-1
clone_size: NA
cdr3_nt: TGCAGTGCTAGCCCTCAGGGTACAGGGGGCAAGCAGTACTTC
cdr3_aa: CSASPQGTGGKQYF

d_call: NA
j_call: TRBJ1-1
v_call: TRBV30
clone_size: NA
cdr3_nt: TGTGCCTGGACCCCAGTTGGCACTGAAGCTTTCTTT
cdr3_aa: CAWTPVGTEAFF

d_call: NA
j_call: TRBJ2-7
v_call: TRBV10-3
clone_size: many
cdr3_nt: TGTGCCATCAGTGATCGGCAGGGTGGCGAGCAGTACTTC
cdr3_aa: CAISDRQGGEQYF

d_call: NA
j_call: TRBJ2-7
v_call: TRBV3-1
clone_size: few
cdr3_nt: TGTGCCAGCAGCCCGGGAGTGGCAGGGGTGGAAGAGCAGTACTTC
cdr3_aa: CASSPGVAGVEEQYF

d_call: NA
j_call: TRBJ2-7
v_call: TRBV10-3
clone_size: NA
cdr3_nt: TGTGCCATCAGTGACGAGATCCGGGACGAGCAGTACTTC
cdr3_aa: CAISDEIRDEQYF

d_call: NA
j_call: TRBJ1-2
v_call: TRBV7-9
clone_size: few
cdr3_nt: TGTGCCAGCAGCCCCCTGCCCGATGGGGGCGGCTACACCTTC
cdr3_aa: CASSPLPDGGGYTF

d_call: NA
j_call: TRBJ1-1
v_call: TRBV12-3/TRBV12-4
clone_size: few
cdr3_nt: TGTGCCAGCAGCTTAGCCCTCGGGCGGACCTACACTGAAGCTTTCTTT
cdr3_aa: CASSLALGRTYTEAFF

d_call: NA
j_call: TRBJ2-5
v_call: TRBV2
clone_size: NA
cdr3_nt: TGTGCCAGCAGCGAGATCGACCCCCGTCTGTACTTC
cdr3_aa: CASSEIDPRLYF

d_call: TRBD1
j_call: TRBJ2-5
v_call: TRBV19
clone_size: NA
cdr3_nt: TGTGCCAGTAGTCCAAGGGGGCAGATTGAGACCCAGTACTTC
cdr3_aa: CASSPRGQIETQYF

d_call: NA
j_call: TRBJ1-1
v_call: TRBV7-9
clone_size: few
cdr3_nt: TGTGCCAGCAGCCCCGGACAGTCGTGGGGTGAAGCTTTCTTT
cdr3_aa: CASSPGQSWGEAFF

d_call: NA
j_call: TRBJ1-2
v_call: TRBV5-1
clone_size: few
cdr3_nt: TGCGCCAGCAGCTTGGGGACATCAACGAACTATGGCTACACCTTC
cdr3_aa: CASSLGTSTNYGYTF

d_call: NA
j_call: TRBJ1-1
v_call: TRBV28
clone_size: many
cdr3_nt: TGTGCCAGCAGTATGACTGAGAACACTGAAGCTTTCTTT
cdr3_aa: CASSMTENTEAFF

d_call: NA
j_call: TRBJ2-7
v_call: TRBV11-2
clone_size: many
cdr3_nt: TGTGCCAGCAGCTTACTGGAGAAAGGTTACGAGCAGTACTTC
cdr3_aa: CASSLLEKGYEQYF

d_call: NA
j_call: TRBJ2-1
v_call: TRBV7-3
clone_size: NA
cdr3_nt: TGTGCCAGCAGCTTAAGTGCCGGGAGCGTCAATGAGCAGTTCTTC
cdr3_aa: CASSLSAGSVNEQFF

d_call: TRBD2
j_call: TRBJ2-7
v_call: TRBV7-2
clone_size: NA
cdr3_nt: TGTGCCAGCAGCTATTCAACTAGCGGGGCCTACGAGCAGTACTTC
cdr3_aa: CASSYSTSGAYEQYF

d_call: NA
j_call: TRBJ1-2
v_call: TRBV11-2
clone_size: few
cdr3_nt: TGTGCCAGCAGCTTAGAGTCGGGGAACTATGGCTACACCTTC
cdr3_aa: CASSLESGNYGYTF

d_call: NA
j_call: TRBJ1-2
v_call: TRBV5-1
clone_size: NA
cdr3_nt: TGCGCCAGCAGCTTGGTTTTAACGCCGGGGGGCCAGGACTATGGCTACACCTTC
cdr3_aa: CASSLVLTPGGQDYGYTF

d_call: NA
j_call: TRBJ2-7
v_call: TRBV30
clone_size: NA
cdr3_nt: TGTGCCTTAAATCGCGGGGTCTACGAGCAGTACTTC
cdr3_aa: CALNRGVYEQYF

d_call: NA
j_call: TRBJ1-2
v_call: TRBV12-3/TRBV12-4
clone_size: few
cdr3_nt: TGTGCCAGCAGTCCGGACTACAAAAACTATGGCTACACCTTC
cdr3_aa: CASSPDYKNYGYTF

d_call: TRBD1
j_call: TRBJ2-7
v_call: TRBV5-6
clone_size: NA
cdr3_nt: TGTGCCAGCAGCCGCGACGGGACAGGGATCCACGAGCAGTACTTC
cdr3_aa: CASSRDGTGIHEQYF

d_call: NA
j_call: TRBJ1-2
v_call: TRBV15
clone_size: many
cdr3_nt: TGTGCCACCAGCAGAGAACGCCTGGGGGCTGGCTACACCTTC
cdr3_aa: CATSRERLGAGYTF

d_call: NA
j_call: TRBJ2-7
v_call: TRBV30
clone_size: few
cdr3_nt: TGTGCCTGGAGTGTATCGGGGACAATTAAACCCTACGAGCAGTACTTC
cdr3_aa: CAWSVSGTIKPYEQYF

d_call: NA
j_call: TRBJ2-5
v_call: TRBV11-2
clone_size: many
cdr3_nt: TGTGCCAGCAGCCGCCCAGGGGGGGAGACCCAGTACTTC
cdr3_aa: CASSRPGGETQYF

d_call: NA
j_call: TRBJ2-7
v_call: TRBV29-1
clone_size: NA
cdr3_nt: TGCAGCGTTCTCACGCCGATCGGGGGCTACGAGCAGTACTTC
cdr3_aa: CSVLTPIGGYEQYF

d_call: TRBD2
j_call: TRBJ2-5
v_call: TRBV28
clone_size: many
cdr3_nt: TGTGCCAGCAGCCCGGGTTCGGTCGCGGGAGGGCTAGAAGAGACCCAGTACTTC
cdr3_aa: CASSPGSVAGGLEETQYF

d_call: NA
j_call: TRBJ2-2
v_call: TRBV5-1
clone_size: few
cdr3_nt: TGCGCCAGCAGCCTAAGAAAAAACACCGGGGAGCTGTTTTTT
cdr3_aa: CASSLRKNTGELFF

d_call: TRBD1
j_call: TRBJ2-2
v_call: TRBV2
clone_size: NA
cdr3_nt: TGTGCCGGACACTTACAGGGGGGACTGAACACCGGGGAGCTGTTTTTT
cdr3_aa: CAGHLQGGLNTGELFF

d_call: NA
j_call: TRBJ2-2
v_call: TRBV7-9
clone_size: NA
cdr3_nt: TGTGCCAGCAGCGAACCAGGGGGGGACACCGGGGAGCTGTTTTTT
cdr3_aa: CASSEPGGDTGELFF

d_call: NA
j_call: TRBJ1-1
v_call: TRBV2
clone_size: many
cdr3_nt: TGTGCCAGCAGGCCTCCAAGGGCCAATGAAGCTTTCTTT
cdr3_aa: CASRPPRANEAFF

d_call: TRBD2
j_call: TRBJ2-3
v_call: TRBV20-1
clone_size: NA
cdr3_nt: TGCAGTGCTAGAGATCTGGAGCGGGGCGGTACAGATACGCAGTATTTT
cdr3_aa: CSARDLERGGTDTQYF

d_call: TRBD2
j_call: TRBJ2-5
v_call: TRBV24-1
clone_size: few
cdr3_nt: TGTGCCACCAGTGATTTCCCGGGACTAGCGGAACAAGAGACCCAGTACTTC
cdr3_aa: CATSDFPGLAEQETQYF

d_call: NA
j_call: TRBJ2-7
v_call: TRBV28
clone_size: many
cdr3_nt: TGTGCCAGCAGCGTGGGGGAGCAGTACTTC
cdr3_aa: CASSVGEQYF

d_call: NA
j_call: TRBJ2-3
v_call: TRBV2
clone_size: once
cdr3_nt: TGTGCCAGCAGTCTTGGGTGGGGGGCCAGCACAGATACGCAGTATTTT
cdr3_aa: CASSLGWGASTDTQYF

d_call: TRBD2
j_call: TRBJ2-6
v_call: TRBV3-1
clone_size: once
cdr3_nt: TGTGCCAGCAGCTCCCGGACTAGCGGGAGTACTGGGGCCAACGTCCTGACTTTC
cdr3_aa: CASSSRTSGSTGANVLTF

d_call: NA
j_call: TRBJ1-5
v_call: TRBV7-2
clone_size: NA
cdr3_nt: TGTGCCAGCAGCTCTAATGAAATACGGGGTCGAAATCAGCCCCAGCATTTT
cdr3_aa: CASSSNEIRGRNQPQHF

d_call: NA
j_call: TRBJ1-6
v_call: TRBV6-2/TRBV6-3
clone_size: few
cdr3_nt: TGTGCCAGCAGTTACTCGACGGTCAATAATTCACCCCTCCACTTT
cdr3_aa: CASSYSTVNNSPLHF